Listed below are T cell receptor beta chains from one sample, sequenced in a study of OX40 agonist ivuxolimab in advanced cancers. Profiling relied on immunoSEQ multiplex PCR, and the TCRdb table lists in-frame clones only, not all of them. The sample has around 68,000 clones; roughly 81% are singletons. Here the sequenced sample was CD4+ or CD8+ T cells sorted from blood, taken in a trial of the OX40 agonist ivuxolimab. The receptors here all came from an adult with an advanced solid tumor such as melanoma, head and neck, liver or kidney cancer. Each CDR3 is given with its conserved first and last residue. D genes are given only for firm matches. Not every row has a clone size; where given, it reads once, few, many or a size class.

CDR3nt: TGTGCCAGCAGTTCTCCCGCGAGCGGGCAGGGGGCGACTTACGGCTACACCTTC
CDR3aa: CASSSPASGQGATYGYTF
v_gene: TRBV28
abundance: NA
d_gene: TRBD1
j_gene: TRBJ1-2
len: 18

CDR3nt: TGTGCCAGCAGCCCTCAGGACAACGGGCCGCAGTACTTC
CDR3aa: CASSPQDNGPQYF
v_gene: TRBV16
abundance: few
d_gene: NA
j_gene: TRBJ2-7
len: 13

CDR3nt: TGTGCCAGCAGTGAAGACCTAGCGGGTCCCTACGAGCAGTACTTC
CDR3aa: CASSEDLAGPYEQYF
v_gene: TRBV2
abundance: once
d_gene: TRBD2
j_gene: TRBJ2-7
len: 15

CDR3nt: TGTGCCAGCAGCCAAGTGCGGGGCTCTGGAAACACCATATATTTT
CDR3aa: CASSQVRGSGNTIYF
v_gene: TRBV14
abundance: NA
d_gene: NA
j_gene: TRBJ1-3
len: 15

CDR3nt: TGTGCCACCAGCAGAGACCCCGGAGGGGGGTCGCGCGGAAACACCATATATTTT
CDR3aa: CATSRDPGGGSRGNTIYF
v_gene: TRBV15
abundance: NA
d_gene: NA
j_gene: TRBJ1-3
len: 18

CDR3nt: TGTGCCAGCAGCTTAGGTATACAAGAGACCCAGTACTTC
CDR3aa: CASSLGIQETQYF
v_gene: TRBV7-9
abundance: NA
d_gene: NA
j_gene: TRBJ2-5
len: 13

CDR3nt: TGTGCCAGCTCCCCACGCCCAGGGGCCGCGAATCAGCCCCAGCATTTT
CDR3aa: CASSPRPGAANQPQHF
v_gene: TRBV18
abundance: once
d_gene: NA
j_gene: TRBJ1-5
len: 16

CDR3nt: TGCGCCAGCAGCCAGCCTGGACAAGGGTTAGCTAACTATGGCTACACCTTC
CDR3aa: CASSQPGQGLANYGYTF
v_gene: TRBV4-1
abundance: NA
d_gene: NA
j_gene: TRBJ1-2
len: 17

CDR3nt: TGCGCCAGCAACAGACAGGGTCGGCAAGAGACCCAGTACTTC
CDR3aa: CASNRQGRQETQYF
v_gene: TRBV5-1
abundance: NA
d_gene: TRBD1
j_gene: TRBJ2-5
len: 14

CDR3nt: TGCGCCAGCACCCCGGGCAATGAGCAGTTCTTC
CDR3aa: CASTPGNEQFF
v_gene: TRBV10-2
abundance: once
d_gene: NA
j_gene: TRBJ2-1
len: 11

CDR3nt: TGTGCCAGCAGTGATTACAGGGGGGTCTCACCCCTCCACTTT
CDR3aa: CASSDYRGVSPLHF
v_gene: TRBV2
abundance: NA
d_gene: TRBD1
j_gene: TRBJ1-6
len: 14

CDR3nt: TGTGCCAGCAGTTACAGTACGACTCCTTTCACCGGGGAGCTGTTTTTT
CDR3aa: CASSYSTTPFTGELFF
v_gene: TRBV6-6
abundance: once
d_gene: NA
j_gene: TRBJ2-2
len: 16

CDR3nt: TGTGCCAGCAGCTTCGGACGGAACGAGCAGTACTTC
CDR3aa: CASSFGRNEQYF
v_gene: TRBV5-6
abundance: NA
d_gene: NA
j_gene: TRBJ2-7
len: 12

CDR3nt: TGCAGCGTTGAAGGACAGAACTATGGCTACACCTTC
CDR3aa: CSVEGQNYGYTF
v_gene: TRBV29-1
abundance: NA
d_gene: NA
j_gene: TRBJ1-2
len: 12

CDR3nt: TGCGCCAGCAGCCAAGAAGCCGGGAACACTGAAGCTTTCTTT
CDR3aa: CASSQEAGNTEAFF
v_gene: TRBV4-1
abundance: NA
d_gene: NA
j_gene: TRBJ1-1
len: 14

CDR3nt: TGTGCCAGCAGCAAACCAGGACAGCTCTGGAGGAACACCATATATTTT
CDR3aa: CASSKPGQLWRNTIYF
v_gene: TRBV28
abundance: NA
d_gene: NA
j_gene: TRBJ1-3
len: 16

CDR3nt: TGTGCCAGCAGCTTGGCGGGCGTCTACGAGCAGTACTTC
CDR3aa: CASSLAGVYEQYF
v_gene: TRBV5-4
abundance: NA
d_gene: NA
j_gene: TRBJ2-7
len: 13

CDR3nt: TGTGCCAGCAGCTTAGAGGGGACTACCAATGAGCAGTTCTTC
CDR3aa: CASSLEGTTNEQFF
v_gene: TRBV7-2
abundance: NA
d_gene: TRBD2
j_gene: TRBJ2-1
len: 14

CDR3nt: TGTGCCAGCTTAAACAGGGACACAGATACGCAGTATTTT
CDR3aa: CASLNRDTDTQYF
v_gene: TRBV6-6
abundance: NA
d_gene: NA
j_gene: TRBJ2-3
len: 13

CDR3nt: TGTGCCAGTAGTATGGTTTCTGGGGCCAACGTCCTGACTTTC
CDR3aa: CASSMVSGANVLTF
v_gene: TRBV19
abundance: NA
d_gene: NA
j_gene: TRBJ2-6
len: 14

CDR3nt: TGTGCCAGCATGGGGGCTCGCGAGCAGTACTTC
CDR3aa: CASMGAREQYF
v_gene: TRBV28
abundance: NA
d_gene: NA
j_gene: TRBJ2-7
len: 11

CDR3nt: TGCGCCAGCAGTCGGAGGGACACCGGGGAGCTGTTTTTT
CDR3aa: CASSRRDTGELFF
v_gene: TRBV5-1
abundance: NA
d_gene: NA
j_gene: TRBJ2-2
len: 13

CDR3nt: TGTGCCAGCAGCTTATTTGCTATCTCCTACGAGCAGTACTTC
CDR3aa: CASSLFAISYEQYF
v_gene: TRBV7-2
abundance: once
d_gene: NA
j_gene: TRBJ2-7
len: 14

CDR3nt: TGTGCCAGCAGTTACGGCGGGACCATCACAGATACGCAGTATTTT
CDR3aa: CASSYGGTITDTQYF
v_gene: TRBV6-5
abundance: NA
d_gene: NA
j_gene: TRBJ2-3
len: 15

CDR3nt: TGCAGCGCAGGGGACGATAATGGCTACACCTTC
CDR3aa: CSAGDDNGYTF
v_gene: TRBV29-1
abundance: NA
d_gene: NA
j_gene: TRBJ1-2
len: 11

CDR3nt: TGTGCCACCAGCATCTTAGGCGCTGGGCAGCCCCAGCATTTT
CDR3aa: CATSILGAGQPQHF
v_gene: TRBV15
abundance: NA
d_gene: NA
j_gene: TRBJ1-5
len: 14

CDR3nt: TGTGCCAGCAGCTTGGGGACGCCTCTCTACGAGCAGTACTTC
CDR3aa: CASSLGTPLYEQYF
v_gene: TRBV5-4
abundance: once
d_gene: NA
j_gene: TRBJ2-7
len: 14

CDR3nt: TGTGCCAGTAGTTCCGCGACTAGCGGGGGCCCCTACGAGCAGTACTTC
CDR3aa: CASSSATSGGPYEQYF
v_gene: TRBV19
abundance: few
d_gene: TRBD2
j_gene: TRBJ2-7
len: 16

CDR3nt: TGTGCCAGCAGCTTTCGGGCCCGTGAAGCTTTCTTT
CDR3aa: CASSFRAREAFF
v_gene: TRBV5-8
abundance: NA
d_gene: NA
j_gene: TRBJ1-1
len: 12

CDR3nt: TGCGCCAGCAGCGCCGGACAGGGGTATGGCTACACCTTC
CDR3aa: CASSAGQGYGYTF
v_gene: TRBV5-1
abundance: NA
d_gene: TRBD1
j_gene: TRBJ1-2
len: 13

CDR3nt: TGTGCCAGCAGTATATTGACAGGTGGGGCAAAGCGCTACGAGCAGTACTTC
CDR3aa: CASSILTGGAKRYEQYF
v_gene: TRBV28
abundance: NA
d_gene: NA
j_gene: TRBJ2-7
len: 17